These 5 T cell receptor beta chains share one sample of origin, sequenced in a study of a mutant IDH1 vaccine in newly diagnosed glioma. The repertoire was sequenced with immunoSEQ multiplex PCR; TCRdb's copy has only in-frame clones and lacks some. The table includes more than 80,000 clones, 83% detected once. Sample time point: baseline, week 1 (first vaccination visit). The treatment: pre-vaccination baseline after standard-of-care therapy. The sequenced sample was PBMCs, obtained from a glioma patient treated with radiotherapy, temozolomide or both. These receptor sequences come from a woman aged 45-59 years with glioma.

DNA of the CDR3: TGTGCCAGCAGTCAATCCTGGACAGGGTCGGATGGCTACACCTTC. It specifies CASSQSWTGSDGYTF. This chain links TRBV7-2 with TRBJ1-2, with 8 bases lining up with TRBD1. Losses at the gene ends were 6 bases for V and 6 bases for J; bases not matched to a gene: 12. The CDR3 has 15 amino acids. Germline CDR1 reads SGHTA; CDR2 reads FQGNSA.

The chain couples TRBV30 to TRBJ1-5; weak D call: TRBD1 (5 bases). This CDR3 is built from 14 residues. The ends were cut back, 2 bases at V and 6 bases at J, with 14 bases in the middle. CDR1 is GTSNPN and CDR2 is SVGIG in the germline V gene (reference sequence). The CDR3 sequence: CAWSHTGGGQPQHF. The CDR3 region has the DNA TGTGCCTGGAGTCACACCGGGGGGGGTCAGCCCCAGCATTTT.

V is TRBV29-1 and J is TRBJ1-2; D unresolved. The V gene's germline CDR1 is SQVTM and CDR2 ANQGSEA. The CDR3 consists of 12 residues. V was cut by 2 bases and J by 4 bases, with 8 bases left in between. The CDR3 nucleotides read TGCAGCGTTGAATCGACACCCTATGGCTACACCTTC. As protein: CSVESTPYGYTF. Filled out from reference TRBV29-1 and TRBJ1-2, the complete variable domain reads SAVISQKPSRDICQRGTSLTIQCQVDSQVTMMFWYRQQPGQSLTLIATANQGSEATYESGFVIDKFPISRPNLTFSTLTVSNMSPEDSSIYLCSVESTPYGYTFGSGTRLTVV.

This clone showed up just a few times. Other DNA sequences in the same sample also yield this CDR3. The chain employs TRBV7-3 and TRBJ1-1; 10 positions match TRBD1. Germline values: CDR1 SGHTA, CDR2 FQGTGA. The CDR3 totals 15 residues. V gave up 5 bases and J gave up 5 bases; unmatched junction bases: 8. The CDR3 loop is CASSLTTGGNTEAFF. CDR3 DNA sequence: TGTGCCAGCAGCCTCACGACAGGGGGCAATACTGAAGCTTTCTTT. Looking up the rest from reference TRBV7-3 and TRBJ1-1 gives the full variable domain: GAGVSQTPSNKVTEKGKYVELRCDPISGHTALYWYRQSLGQGPEFLIYFQGTGAADDSGLPNDRFFAVRPEGSVSTLKIQRTERGDSAVYLCASSLTTGGNTEAFFGQGTRLTVV.

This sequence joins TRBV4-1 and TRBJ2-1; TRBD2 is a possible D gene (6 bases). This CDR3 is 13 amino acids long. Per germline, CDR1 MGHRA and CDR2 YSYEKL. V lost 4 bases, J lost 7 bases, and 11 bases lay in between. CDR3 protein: CASSPGSRNEQFF. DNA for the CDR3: TGCGCCAGCAGCCCCGGGAGCAGAAATGAGCAGTTCTTC.